This TCR beta chain was recorded in a study of T cell responses to AZD1222 COVID-19 vaccine. Second doses that came at about 4 or about 12 weeks were put together. Whole-study results and caveats: Spike-specific TCR breadth and depth went up after people got two AZD1222 doses. The donors showed a predominance of white British ancestry and of females, with possible underestimation of clonal diversity. Researchers took repertoire samples only after the peak T cell response had come.

Some clones are missing from TCRdb's copy, which holds only in-frame ones; the method was immunoSEQ multiplex PCR. The data show 95,000 to 150,000 clones, 65% to 90% seen once. Turning to this clone: The antigen is not known.

The V end lost 1 base, the J end lost 10 bases, and 9 bases lay between the germline ends. The CDR3 runs 13 residues. CDR1 and CDR2 from the germline V gene are SGHDT and YYEEEE. V usage is TRBV5-6 and J usage is TRBJ1-6; D is unclear. The starting material was peripheral blood, obtained 28 days after the second AZD1222 dose. This TCR came from an adult who received the AZD1222 COVID-19 vaccine. The CDR3 protein is CASSLRVGSPLHF. CDR3 DNA sequence: TGTGCCAGCAGCTTGAGGGTAGGGTCACCCCTCCACTTT.